Following are 25 T cell receptor beta chains from one sample sequenced in a study of T cell responses to AZD1222 COVID-19 vaccine. TCRdb's copy holds only in-frame clones and misses some; the assay was immunoSEQ multiplex PCR. The sample carries around 56,000 clones, about 89% recorded once. Material: peripheral blood, obtained 28 days after the second AZD1222 dose. These TCRs come from an adult who received the AZD1222 COVID-19 vaccine.

This chain uses TRBV6-1 with TRBJ1-5; no clear D gene. This CDR3 has 15 residues. V was trimmed by 0 bases and J by 6 bases, leaving 12 bases between them. Germline lookup yields CDR1 MNHNS and CDR2 SASEGT. In DNA, the CDR3 is TGTGCCAGCAGTGAAGCGGCGGGGAACAGTCAGCCCCAGCATTTT. This codes for CASSEAAGNSQPQHF.

The V gene is TRBV7-2, the J gene TRBJ1-2; D gene unclear. Per the germline V gene, CDR1 is SGHTA and CDR2 is FQGNSA. This CDR3 has 13 residues. With 6 bases removed from V and 2 bases from J, the gap between germline ends came to 10 bases. In nucleotides, the CDR3 is TGTGCCAGCAGTACCGCGGGGAACTATGGCTACACCTTC. Translation: CASSTAGNYGYTF.

The chain uses TRBV7-9 and TRBJ2-7; D might be TRBD1 or TRBD2, each matching 5 bases. This CDR3 is built from 15 residues. Between the trimmed V and J ends, which lost 5 bases and 5 bases, there was a span of 19 bases. Germline V gene lookup returns CDR1 SEHNR and CDR2 FQNEAQ (reference sequence). The CDR3 nucleotides are TGTGCCAGCAGCCCTCCGGGGCAGGCCAAGAACGAGCAGTACTTC. Protein product: CASSPPGQAKNEQYF. The full variable domain, completed using reference TRBV7-9 and TRBJ2-7, is DTGVSQNPRHKITKRGQNVTFRCDPISEHNRLYWYRQTLGQGPEFLTYFQNEAQLEKSRLLSDRFSAERPKGSFSTLEIQRTEQGDSAMYLCASSPPGQAKNEQYFGPGTRLTVT.

The chain couples TRBV7-2 to TRBJ1-5, with 8 bases aligning to TRBD1. Trimming cost V 2 bases and J 2 bases; bases outside gene matches: 5. Germline V gene data show CDR1 as SGHTA and CDR2 as FQGNSA. CDR3 length: 16 residues. The CDR3 sequence: CASSLQGALGNQPQHF. The CDR3 DNA is TGTGCCAGCAGCTTACAGGGGGCGCTTGGCAATCAGCCCCAGCATTTT.

The V call is TRBV7-8, the J call TRBJ2-7; TRBD2 matches at 7 bases. Germline loops: CDR1 SGHVS, CDR2 FQNEAQ. With V trimmed by 4 bases and J by 4 bases, 10 bases remained unmatched. This CDR3 spans 15 amino acids. Written as DNA, the CDR3 is TGTGCCAGCAGCTCCACCGGGACTACTCTATACGAGCAGTACTTC. Residues: CASSSTGTTLYEQYF.

J is TRBJ2-6 and V is TRBV19; the D gene is possibly TRBD2 (5 bases). The CDR3 consists of 15 residues. Trimming stripped 7 bases from V and 1 base from J, with 11 bases between. Germline V gene data show CDR1 as LNHDA and CDR2 as SQIVND (reference sequence). As DNA, the CDR3 is TGTGCCAGTAAACCTAGCACATCTGGGGCCAACGTCCTGACTTTC. Its translation is CASKPSTSGANVLTF.

This clone was found a few times. The chain links TRBV7-9 to TRBJ2-7, with TRBD2 as a possible D gene (5 bases). Germline CDR1 reads SEHNR; CDR2 reads FQNEAQ (reference sequence). The CDR3 consists of 13 residues. The V gene lost 1 base and the J gene lost 7 bases, with 11 bases spanning the gap. CDR3 in amino acids: CASSLGMDWEQYF. The CDR3 DNA follows: TGTGCCAGCAGCTTAGGGATGGACTGGGAGCAGTACTTC.

The chain uses TRBV30 and TRBJ1-2; D is unclear. This CDR3 spans 12 amino acids. Deletions cut 5 bases from V and 4 bases from J, with 11 bases between. The germline gives CDR1 GTSNPN, CDR2 SVGIG (reference sequence). Written as DNA, the CDR3 is TGTGCCTGGTCCCGGATGTCCTATGGCTACACCTTC. It specifies CAWSRMSYGYTF. The whole variable domain, remainder taken from reference TRBV30 and TRBJ1-2, is SQTIHQWPATLVQPVGSPLSLECTVEGTSNPNLYWYRQAAGRGLQLLFYSVGIGQISSEVPQNLSASRPQDRQFILSSKKLLLSDSGFYLCAWSRMSYGYTFGSGTRLTVV.

This sequence joins TRBV9 and TRBJ2-2, with D tentatively TRBD2 (6 bases). With 0 bases removed from V and 0 bases from J, the gap between germline ends came to 12 bases. This CDR3 comprises 17 residues. The germline CDR1 and CDR2 sequences are SGDLS and YYNGEE. CDR3 nucleotide sequence: TGTGCCAGCAGCGTAGCCCTCGGCGGGGCGAACACCGGGGAGCTGTTTTTT. It codes for CASSVALGGANTGELFF.

This chain uses TRBV6-5 with TRBJ2-7, with 8 bases fitting TRBD2. Looked up from germline, CDR1 is MNHEY and CDR2 is SVGAGI. The V segment lost 6 bases and the J segment 0 bases; nucleotides outside the gene matches: 4. The CDR3 contains 14 residues. CDR3 sequence: CASRAGGLSYEQYF. CDR3 nucleotides: TGTGCCAGCAGGGCGGGAGGCCTCTCCTACGAGCAGTACTTC.

V usage is TRBV29-1 and J usage is TRBJ1-1, with TRBD1 identical over 11 bases. CDR1 is SQVTM and CDR2 is ANQGSEA in the germline V gene. V shed 7 bases, J shed 4 bases, and the junction held 2 bases outside the gene matches. There are 12 residues in the CDR3. As DNA, the CDR3 is TGCAGCGGGGACAGGGGGGGCACTGAAGCTTTCTTT. Protein: CSGDRGGTEAFF. Complete variable domain (other parts from reference TRBV29-1 and TRBJ1-1): SAVISQKPSRDICQRGTSLTIQCQVDSQVTMMFWYRQQPGQSLTLIATANQGSEATYESGFVIDKFPISRPNLTFSTLTVSNMSPEDSSIYLCSGDRGGTEAFFGQGTRLTVV.

This clone is a singleton in its sample. The genes are TRBV5-1 and TRBJ2-1; the match to TRBD2 covers 13 bases. The CDR3 sequence is 14 residues long. Germline CDR1 is SGHRS and CDR2 is YFSETQ. V lost 4 bases, J lost 7 bases, and 2 bases stayed unmatched. CDR3 in amino acids: CASSVTSGRNEQFF. Written as DNA, the CDR3 is TGCGCCAGCAGCGTGACTAGCGGGAGGAATGAGCAGTTCTTC. Combining the CDR3 with reference TRBV5-1 and TRBJ2-1 gives the whole variable domain KAGVTQTPRYLIKTRGQQVTLSCSPISGHRSVSWYQQTPGQGLQFLFEYFSETQRNKGNFPGRFSGRQFSNSRSEMNVSTLELGDSALYLCASSVTSGRNEQFFGPGTRLTVL.

The J gene is TRBJ2-2, the V gene TRBV5-4; the match to TRBD2 covers 8 bases. The J segment lost 6 bases and the V segment lost 4 bases, leaving 5 bases of the junction unmatched. The germline V gene encodes CDR1 SGHNT and CDR2 YYREEE (reference sequence). The CDR3 is 14 amino acids. The CDR3 coding sequence is TGTGCCAGCAGCCTACCTAGCGGGCCCGGGGAGCTGTTTTTT. Encoded protein: CASSLPSGPGELFF.

The chain recombines TRBV9 with TRBJ2-1; D uncertain. Trimming took 0 bases from V and 0 from J, leaving 10 bases between them. This CDR3 is 16 amino acids long. Germline loops: CDR1 SGDLS, CDR2 YYNGEE. The CDR3 loop is CASSVDIESSYNEQFF. Here the CDR3 DNA reads TGTGCCAGCAGCGTAGATATAGAAAGCTCCTACAATGAGCAGTTCTTC.

This chain links TRBV24-1 with TRBJ2-1, with TRBD2 matching over 8 bases. V was clipped by 5 bases and J by 4 bases; unmatched bases: 15. The CDR3 has 18 amino acids. Germline V gene data show CDR1 as KGHDR and CDR2 as SFDVKD. The CDR3: CATSGQASGPRAYNEQFF. CDR3 bases: TGTGCCACCAGTGGGCAGGCTAGCGGGCCACGGGCGTACAATGAGCAGTTCTTC.

This rearrangement joins TRBV6-5 to TRBJ2-2; D possibly corresponds to TRBD2 (6 bases). Germline CDR1 MNHEY, CDR2 SVGAGI. Between the trimmed V and J ends, which lost 6 bases and 5 bases, there was a span of 7 bases. The CDR3 length is 12 residues. CDR3 region: CASSRGTGELFF. CDR3 DNA: TGTGCCAGCAGCCGGGGGACCGGGGAGCTGTTTTTT.

The chain's CDR3 is CAWKGYYTEAFF. For the CDR3, the DNA is TGTGCCTGGAAGGGGTATTACACTGAAGCTTTCTTT. The chain links TRBV30 to TRBJ1-1, with a possible D match to TRBD1 (5 bases). The germline CDR1 and CDR2 sequences are GTSNPN and SVGIG (reference sequence). With 4 bases removed from V and 3 bases from J, the gap between germline ends came to 9 bases. This CDR3 has 12 amino acids.

V usage is TRBV6-6 and J usage is TRBJ2-1, with no clear D. CDR1 is MNHNY and CDR2 is SVGAGI in the germline V gene (reference sequence). The CDR3 is 16 amino acids. V dropped 2 bases and J dropped 4 bases, with 15 bases sitting between them. The CDR3 DNA sequence: TGTGCCAGCAGTTACGTCCTAGGTGGGCCTTACAATGAGCAGTTCTTC. This gives the protein CASSYVLGGPYNEQFF.

The chain combines TRBV4-1 with TRBJ2-7; D is undetermined. The V end lost 0 bases, the J end lost 4 bases, and 16 bases lay between the germline ends. This CDR3 contains 16 residues. In germline, CDR1 is MGHRA, CDR2 YSYEKL. For the CDR3, the DNA is TGCGCCAGCAGCCAAGATGGAACTGTTATGGGATACGAGCAGTACTTC. Translating gives CASSQDGTVMGYEQYF.

The chain couples TRBV19 to TRBJ1-5, with 7 bases lining up with TRBD1. The germline gives CDR1 LNHDA, CDR2 SQIVND (reference sequence). After removal of 5 bases from V and 6 bases from J, the junction contained 10 bases not matched to a gene. The CDR3 contains 15 residues. For the CDR3, the DNA is TGTGCCAGTAGTCCGCAGACAGGGACTTTTCAGCCCCAGCATTTT. It is translated as CASSPQTGTFQPQHF.

The J gene is TRBJ2-7, the V gene TRBV19; 12 bases agree with TRBD2. J gave up 2 bases and V 5 bases, and 4 bases lay outside the gene matches. Looked up from germline, CDR1 is LNHDA and CDR2 is SQIVND (reference sequence). The CDR3 spans 15 residues. CDR3 loop: CASSFGLAGTYEQYF. CDR3 in DNA: TGTGCCAGTAGTTTCGGACTAGCGGGGACCTACGAGCAGTACTTC.

The table lists this clone with a count of one. This rearrangement joins TRBV6-1 to TRBJ2-3; TRBD2 aligns across 7 bases. Germline CDR1 MNHNS, CDR2 SASEGT. The CDR3 totals 17 residues. V was pared by 2 bases and J by 1 base, with 9 bases of the junction left unmatched. This chain's CDR3 is CASSEPPVAGRTDTQYF. The CDR3 coding sequence is TGTGCCAGCAGTGAACCCCCCGTAGCGGGCCGCACAGATACGCAGTATTTT.

This clone showed up just once. The chain carries TRBV12-5 and TRBJ2-7; 8 positions agree with TRBD1. V lost 6 bases and J lost 3; bases outside the gene matches: 16. Germline V CDR1 and CDR2: LGHNT, FRNRAP. The length of the CDR3 is 17 residues. CDR3: CASGFFGAETGVYEQYF. The CDR3 coding sequence is TGTGCTAGTGGGTTTTTTGGGGCCGAGACAGGGGTCTACGAGCAGTACTTC. Supplemented by reference TRBV12-5 and TRBJ2-7, the full variable domain reads DARVTQTPRHKVTEMGQEVTMRCQPILGHNTVFWYRQTMMQGLELLAYFRNRAPLDDSGMPKDRFSAEMPDATLATLKIQPSEPRDSAVYFCASGFFGAETGVYEQYFGPGTRLTVT.

V is TRBV20-1 and J is TRBJ1-1; D is unresolved. Looked up from germline, CDR1 is DFQATT and CDR2 is SNEGSKA (reference sequence). Deletions cut 7 bases from V and 5 bases from J, with 11 bases between. The CDR3 totals 11 residues. The CDR3 nucleotides are TGCAGTGGTGCAGTGGTTACTGAAGCTTTCTTT. This encodes CSGAVVTEAFF.

In this sample, this clone turned up a few times. The V call is TRBV27, the J call TRBJ2-7; 8 bases are shared with TRBD1. Germline assignment: CDR1 MNHEY and CDR2 SMNVEV (reference sequence). Trimming cost V 5 bases and J 2 bases; bases outside gene matches: 11. The CDR3 has 16 amino acids. The CDR3 region is CASSPQGVGVTYEQYF. The CDR3 DNA follows: TGTGCCAGCAGTCCACAGGGGGTCGGGGTTACCTACGAGCAGTACTTC.